This passage covers 17 T cell receptor beta chains from one sample sequenced in a study of blood T cell repertoires in COVID-19. Method: immunoSEQ multiplex PCR; TCRdb's copy keeps in-frame clones and lacks some. Among 200,000 to 250,000 clones listed, 82% were seen once. The sample consisted of peripheral blood. The origin of the receptors is a young woman with acute or convalescent COVID-19.

The chain recombines TRBV6-6 with TRBJ1-1, with 8 nucleotides matching TRBD1. This CDR3 spans 12 amino acids. V lost 5 bases and J lost 7; bases outside the gene matches: 3. CDR1 and CDR2 (germline): MNHNY, SVGAGI (reference sequence). This CDR3 reads CASSKGQDEAFF. CDR3 in DNA: TGTGCCAGCAGTAAGGGACAGGATGAAGCTTTCTTT.

J is TRBJ1-6 and V is TRBV30; TRBD1 might be the D (5 bases). Germline V gene data show CDR1 as GTSNPN and CDR2 as SVGIG (reference sequence). The ends were cut back, 4 bases at V and 10 bases at J, with 14 bases in the middle. CDR3 length: 13 residues. Here the CDR3 reads CAWNLGGYSPLHF. In DNA, the CDR3 is TGTGCCTGGAATCTGGGGGGTTACTCACCCCTCCACTTT.

V usage is TRBV6-5 and J usage is TRBJ1-5, with no clear D. Germline CDR1 MNHEY, CDR2 SVGAGI. V shed 6 bases and J shed 3 bases, with 12 bases lying between them. This CDR3 is 14 amino acids long. The CDR3: CASSRSRPNQPQHF. The CDR3 region has the DNA TGTGCCAGCAGCAGGTCCAGACCCAATCAGCCCCAGCATTTT.

This rearrangement joins TRBV6-6 to TRBJ1-5, with TRBD1 matching over 7 bases. The V and J ends lost 6 bases and 4 bases, in that order; junction bases with no gene match: 3. Germline CDR1 reads MNHNY; CDR2 reads SVGAGI (reference sequence). The CDR3 spans 13 residues. CDR3 in amino acids: CASRSGQNQPQHF. DNA of the CDR3: TGTGCCAGCAGGTCGGGACAGAATCAGCCCCAGCATTTT.

A single count supports this clone. The rearrangement uses TRBV10-3 and TRBJ2-3; D call uncertain. CDR1 and CDR2 from the germline V gene are ENHRY and SYGVKD. The CDR3 totals 19 residues. The ends were cut back, 0 bases at V and 6 bases at J, with 25 bases in the middle. CDR3 bases: TGTGCCATCAGTGAGTCGAGCTTCCTTCTCAAAGACTTCGTGGATACGCAGTATTTT. Amino acid sequence: CAISESSFLLKDFVDTQYF.

CDR3 loop: CASSLVYEQYF. The CDR3 coding sequence is TGTGCCAGCAGCTTAGTATACGAGCAGTACTTC. The V call is TRBV11-2, the J call TRBJ2-7, with D uncertain. The germline gives CDR1 SGHAT, CDR2 FQNNGV. The CDR3 contains 11 residues. V lost 1 base to trimming and J lost 4 bases, with 2 bases between them.

The chain has TRBV6-6 and TRBJ2-2, with TRBD1 matching 8 bases. V dropped 5 bases and J dropped 4; count of bases not matched to a gene: 12. The CDR3 covers 17 residues. CDR1 and CDR2 from the germline V gene are MNHNY and SVGAGI (reference sequence). CDR3 DNA sequence: TGTGCCAGCAGTCAATCTAGCTGGGACAGGCGCACCGGGGAGCTGTTTTTT. Encoded protein: CASSQSSWDRRTGELFF.

In DNA form, the CDR3 reads TGTGCCAGCAGCGCGAGCGGAACCTACGAGCAGTACTTC. Amino acids: CASSASGTYEQYF. The V call is TRBV5-5, the J call TRBJ2-7; the D gene is possibly TRBD2 (5 bases). The V gene's germline CDR1 is SGHKS and CDR2 YYEKEE (reference sequence). Trimming removed 4 bases from V and 2 bases from J, with 10 bases in between. The length of the CDR3 is 13 residues.

The chain employs TRBV27 and TRBJ2-2, with TRBD2 identical over 7 bases. The CDR3 has 17 amino acids. The junction had 14 bases not matched to a gene; V was cut back by 5 bases and J by 5 bases. Germline V gene data show CDR1 as MNHEY and CDR2 as SMNVEV (reference sequence). In DNA, the CDR3 is TGTGCCAGCAGTACCCCCCGCGGGGGAGATTTAACCGGGGAGCTGTTTTTT. Its protein product is CASSTPRGGDLTGELFF.

V and J are TRBV9 and TRBJ2-3; the D gene is possibly TRBD1 (6 bases). The CDR3 runs 15 residues. Trimming stripped 0 bases from V and 3 bases from J, with 11 bases between. Germline values: CDR1 SGDLS, CDR2 YYNGEE. The CDR3 coding sequence is TGTGCCAGCAGCGTAGTACAGGGATCTACAGATACGCAGTATTTT. Encoded protein: CASSVVQGSTDTQYF.

The chain combines TRBV18 with TRBJ2-7; 10 nucleotides line up with TRBD2. CDR1 KGHSH and CDR2 LQKENI come from the germline V gene. Unmatched junction bases numbered 6, after V lost 6 bases and J lost 1 base. There are 15 residues in the CDR3. CDR3 protein: CASSPTSGQSYEQYF. In nucleotides, the CDR3 is TGTGCCAGCTCGCCGACTAGCGGGCAGTCCTACGAGCAGTACTTC.

The rearrangement uses TRBV7-8 and TRBJ2-3; D possibly corresponds to TRBD2 (6 bases). The CDR3 extends over 18 amino acids. Trimming pared 2 bases from V and 0 bases from J, leaving 18 bases between. The V gene's germline CDR1 is SGHVS and CDR2 FQNEAQ. CDR3 amino acids: CASSLSPGLARSTDTQYF. The DNA of the CDR3 is TGTGCCAGCAGCTTATCCCCGGGGCTAGCGCGAAGCACAGATACGCAGTATTTT.

This rearrangement joins TRBV19 to TRBJ2-7; D gene unclear. The germline V gene has CDR1 LNHDA and CDR2 SQIVND (reference sequence). V was clipped by 4 bases and J by 5 bases, with 18 bases between them. This CDR3 region has 15 residues. Here the CDR3 reads CASSNYGVRANEQYF. The CDR3 DNA reads as TGTGCCAGTAGTAACTACGGTGTTCGTGCCAACGAGCAGTACTTC.

This chain links TRBV7-9 with TRBJ2-7, with 14 bases identical to TRBD2. The CDR3 runs 16 residues. V trimming: 5 bases; J trimming: 0 bases; junction bases outside the gene matches: 3. From germline, CDR1 is SEHNR and CDR2 FQNEAQ (reference sequence). The CDR3 DNA reads as TGTGCCAGCAGCCTAGGGACTAGCGGGAGCTCCTACGAGCAGTACTTC. This codes for CASSLGTSGSSYEQYF.

This clone was counted only a few times. The gene calls are TRBV5-4 and TRBJ1-6, with D tentatively TRBD1 (6 bases). Germline loops: CDR1 SGHNT, CDR2 YYREEE (reference sequence). Trimming left V 4 bases short and J 9 bases short, with 17 bases between. This CDR3 has 15 residues. The CDR3 loop is CASSLTQGSTSPLHF. The DNA for the CDR3 is TGTGCCAGCAGCCTCACACAGGGATCCACTTCACCCCTCCACTTT.

The genes are TRBV27 and TRBJ1-2; 7 bases are a match to TRBD1. V was clipped by 4 bases and J by 11 bases; unmatched bases: 16. Germline CDR1 and CDR2: MNHEY and SMNVEV (reference sequence). The CDR3 runs 15 residues. In DNA form, the CDR3 reads TGTGCCAGCAGTTCCGGGGCAACAGGGGAGAGCTGGTACACCTTC. It yields the protein CASSSGATGESWYTF.

This chain connects TRBV27 to TRBJ1-1, with D uncertain. Between the trimmed V and J ends, which lost 6 bases and 1 base, there was a span of 12 bases. Germline lookup yields CDR1 MNHEY and CDR2 SMNVEV (reference sequence). The CDR3 length is 14 residues. DNA for the CDR3: TGTGCCAGCAGGGCCGCGGTGCCGAACACTGAAGCTTTCTTT. Amino acids: CASRAAVPNTEAFF.